This T cell receptor beta chain comes out of a study of cytotoxic CD8 clonotypes in ibrutinib-treated CLL. Here immunoSEQ multiplex PCR was the method, and the copy in TCRdb shows in-frame clones only, minus some. There are some 17,000 clones in the sample; around three fifths occur only once, and more than 25% lies in the top ten. This clone was observed a single time. CDR1 and CDR2 from the germline V gene are SEHNR and FQNEAQ (reference sequence). The CDR3 consists of 17 residues. Trimming cost V 2 bases and J 6 bases; bases outside gene matches: 8. Specimen: PBMCs, collected after 12 months of ibrutinib treatment. The chain links TRBV7-9 to TRBJ2-2; 11 nucleotides align to TRBD2. This clonotype originated in a human donor with chronic lymphocytic leukemia. DNA of the CDR3: TGTGCCAGCAGCTTAAGTAGCGGGAGGGCCCTCGCCGGGGAGCTGTTTTTT. Its translation is CASSLSSGRALAGELFF.